This TCR beta chain was identified in a study of cytomegalovirus exposure and HLA in healthy donors (dated by TCRdb to 2016 to 2017). With respect to the entire study: In an earlier analysis of roughly 590 of the donors, about 270 Gb of sequence data and 117 million unique TCR beta sequences from 150 million to 200 million T cells were reported. An early release covering roughly 640 HLA-typed donors comprised 250 to 350 gigabases of sequencing data and 85 million or so unique TCR sequences. All discovery cohort repertoires had been generated using a single sequencing platform. Donor age, sex, ethnicity and CMV serostatus were compiled together with the repertoire data. Genome-wide SNP genotypes for about 65% of the roughly 670 donors were used in a later genetic analysis, which treated that subset as a discovery cohort. Among the roughly 430 genotyped donors, around 81% belonged to the genetic ancestry cluster associated with self-reported Caucasian donors. High-throughput TCR immunosequencing, statistical association of individual TCRs with disease status, and machine learning were combined to predict cytomegalovirus infection status. The study aimed to test whether signatures of past pathogen exposure could be identified by cataloging public T cell receptors. About 5 DR-DQ haplotypes were handled as single units for association and clustering, since linkage in the cohort was strong. In a later analysis, previously published TCR beta repertoires from several hundred donors were re-analyzed and high-resolution HLA genotyping was added so that TCR occurrence patterns could be studied. The study used immunosequencing to profile the T cell repertoires of under 700 subjects and linked those repertoires to cytomegalovirus serostatus. Among 398 genotyped donors of the cohort, an average of about 240,000 unique TCR beta nucleotide sequences was sequenced per donor, of which 15% to 20% were non-productive. Besides the first cohort of approximately 670 subjects, a separate validation cohort made up of around 120 different subjects was used. Class I and class II HLA loci were covered by the typing at four-digit resolution. An earlier analysis of 587 of the donors used high-throughput TCR beta sequencing to judge whether each TCR beta V gene segment behaved as functional or pseudogenic. Rather than using new phenotypic data, the later analysis identified candidate immune exposures from TCR beta sequences and from how often those sequences occurred across donors. The number of donors typed differed by locus, with 629-630 for A, B, C, DRB1 and DQB1, roughly 520 for DQA1, about 610 for DPA1, and around 460 for DPB1.

Comments on this clone: What this receptor recognizes is not known. Base qualities are missing; no much larger clone stands one base away.

Broader findings and caveats from the paper: Most TCR sequences were observed very rarely across donors, whereas some public TCRs were present in many individuals. V-gene and J-gene trimming of TCR beta chains was associated with a missense DCLRE1C variant in a later genetic analysis, and the association was replicated in an independent cohort. In an earlier analysis of around 600 of the donors, most TCR beta V segments were observed in productive rearrangements about 90% or about 30% of the time, broadly matching IMGT annotations. Immune exposure information for the cohort was limited to CMV serostatus. A later analysis found that TCR association rates varied across HLA loci, with DRB1 alleles showing the most associated TCRs and HLA-C alleles the fewest. Assigning TCR associations to individual alleles was difficult when HLA alleles, especially DR and DQ, strongly co-occurred. This cohort had only TCR beta chains sequenced, and the lack of alpha or paired-chain data limited which features could be detected. A further reported finding was that TCR beta sequences accurately predicted the HLA-A and HLA-B alleles for most subjects in the first cohort. A cluster of highly shared sequence variants was judged likely to be a technical artifact of the sequencing pipeline. The classifier was reported to diagnose cytomegalovirus status with high specificity and sensitivity in both the original and validation cohorts. The 87-base-pair reads could not distinguish some IMGT-functional V segments, including TRBV6-2 and TRBV6-3, so those segments were excluded. Three of the identified cytomegalovirus-associated TCR beta chains were confirmed in vitro to be specific for cytomegalovirus antigens. Because counts were too low, more than 15 rarely observed V segments, including chromosome 9 orphons, were excluded from the earlier analysis of 587 of the donors. In a later analysis, several top co-occurrence clusters were reported to appear linked to parvovirus B19, influenza, CMV and Epstein-Barr virus. The study gave a list of roughly 150 TCR beta chains associated with cytomegalovirus. Because HLA typing was missing for some donors at each locus, association tests included only the typed subset. Presence/absence analyses assumed roughly uniform sequencing depth across donors, an assumption that may not hold. According to a later genetic analysis, donors in an Asian-associated ancestry cluster had fewer N-insertions in productive TCRs than the approximately 630-donor mean. Correlated functional status among segregating V segments might reflect linkage disequilibrium, but an unknown experimental factor could not be ruled out. In a later analysis, HLA-associated TCR beta chains were found to be more clonally expanded and to have lower generation probabilities than equally common non-associated chains. According to the authors, the approach could potentially be generalized to other disease states and immunological phenotypes. A later analysis found that most CMV-associated TCR beta chains appeared HLA-restricted, with HLA associations seemingly driven largely by CMV exposure. A later analysis associated about 17,000 TCR beta sequences with specific HLA alleles at a false discovery rate of 0.05.

Libraries were made using the immunoSEQ multiplex PCR assay. For the multiplex PCR, a mixture combining 60 forward primers for TCR Vbeta segments and 13 reverse primers for TCR Jbeta segments was used. Amplification of the CDR3 region of rearranged TCR beta genes was performed with a multiplex PCR assay on genomic DNA. The Illumina HiSeq System was used to sequence the amplified TCR beta libraries as 87-base-pair reads. The paper's processing steps were these. A later analysis counted some 74 million unique TCR beta chains across the 670 or so repertoires, and 10 million to 12 million of these chains were shared by at least two donors. To remove PCR and sequencing errors, raw reads were error-corrected and collapsed into unique sequences using a nearest-neighbor algorithm that merged closely related sequences. To assign V, D and J gene segments, CDR3 sequences were aligned to IMGT reference sequences. Each retained sequence needed at least a six-nucleotide match to both a V gene segment and a J gene segment. Rearrangements were classified as productive when the CDR3 lacked stop codons and remained in frame with V and J, and all other rearrangements were classified as non-productive. CDR3 was defined by IMGT convention, running from the second conserved V-encoded cysteine to the conserved J-encoded phenylalanine. The earlier analysis of some 580 of the donors excluded any sequence lacking an unambiguous match to a single V gene segment. An earlier analysis of 500 to 700 of the donors classified V segments as functional when productive rearrangements were above 56.7% and as segregating when the standard deviation between donors was above 5%. A statistical classification framework was built to diagnose cytomegalovirus status from the catalog of TCR beta chain sequences. In a later analysis, TCR nucleotide sequences were compared against IMGT/GENE-DB human TR gene sequences so that V and J genes could be assigned. Using the TCRdist pipeline, a later analysis assigned CDR3 sequences along with most-parsimonious VDJ recombination scenarios. A later analysis defined each TCR beta chain by its CDR3 amino acid sequence plus V-gene family, and excluded reads lacking a unique V-gene family. In a later analysis, approximately 640 highly shared, low-generation-probability nucleotide sequences were removed to address suspected cross-contamination and a sequencing artifact. In a later analysis, a clonal expansion index was calculated for each public chain from normalized within-repertoire ranks of inferred template counts. Generation probabilities in a later analysis came from a VDJ recombination model fitted to out-of-frame rearrangements, and those results were checked against IGoR. In a later analysis, hypergeometric tests were used to score TCR-TCR, TCR-HLA and TCR-CMV co-occurrence, with a repertoire-size bias correction applied to TCR pairs. False discovery rates were estimated in a later analysis by permuting HLA or CMV assignments 20 times. A later analysis grouped co-occurring TCRs with DBSCAN, adding TCRdist sequence similarity when clustering within HLA-allele-positive subsets. For co-occurrence clustering, repertoires with fewer than 30,000 or more than 120,000 public chains were excluded, along with about five repertoires with anomalous nucleotide sharing. The table comes from immuneACCESS by way of TCRdb, which keeps in-frame sequences with V and J called. Part of the clones is missing from these tables; in studies checked, under half for an unresolved V gene and the rest for unknown reasons. V and J calls plus clone size are reproduced from that table; the DNA served to infer D and trimming. For this sample the table gives approximately 130,000 clones, of which about four fifths were detected only once. The ten largest clonotypes hold 0.9% to 1.2% of the sample.

Spanning cysteine to phenylalanine, the CDR3 consists of 15 amino acids. Just the 45-base CDR3 DNA is kept, in frame starting at base 1. The germline V gene provides CDR1 KGHSH and CDR2 LQKENI. The V and J ends are trimmed by 3 bases and 4 bases, leaving 15 bases between them. The cohort was made up of several hundred healthy bone marrow donors. All cohort members were sampled while nominally healthy, although unrecorded immune exposures were likely present. The donor tested CMV seronegative, placing the donor among the 352 seronegative members of the cohort. Every donor gave a peripheral blood sample, and the peripheral blood mononuclear cells from that sample were used for TCR beta sequencing. The Qiagen DNeasy Blood Extraction Kit was used to extract genomic DNA from the blood cell samples.

The sequence links TRBV18 to TRBJ1-2; the D segment cannot be called with confidence. Sequencing was carried out using PBMCs. This TCR was sampled from a male donor in good health and CMV-seronegative. Here the CDR3 is given as CASSPGVGAAYGYTF. Here is the DNA: TGTGCCAGCTCACCCGGGGTAGGAGCGGCCTATGGCTACACCTTC.